This T cell receptor beta chain stems from a study of blood T cell repertoires in COVID-19. Study overall: Sites in the United States, Italy and Spain provided acute and convalescent COVID-19 samples. PBMCs, B-cell-depleted T cells, or T cells were the source of the cDNA or gDNA that made up the material.

In the authors' methods: Amplifying reference gene primers gave estimates of nucleated cell counts. Some clones are missing from TCRdb's copy, which holds only in-frame ones; the method was immunoSEQ multiplex PCR. V, J and clone size are taken as reported in that table, and D and trimming were inferred from the DNA itself. The profile shows about 250,000 clones, approximately 85% of them singletons. Recruited during active infection, patients (from Seattle) were subsequently followed longitudinally. The TCR was taken from a human donor with COVID-19, enrolled during active disease. The donor label of this sample is uncertain. Sequencing was done on a sample of peripheral blood.

This CDR3 reads CASSLTGEGYGYTF. DNA for the CDR3: TGTGCCAGCAGCCTAACAGGGGAAGGGTATGGCTACACCTTC. The genes are TRBV3-1 (or the pseudogene TRBV3-2) and TRBJ1-2; 7 bases fit TRBD1. V shed 4 bases, J shed 5 bases, and the junction held 7 bases outside the gene matches. The CDR3 loop spans 14 amino acids. Germline V gene sequence: CDR1 LGHDT, CDR2 YNNKEL (reference sequence).